One and the same sample provided the 22 T cell receptor beta chains below, sequenced in a study of blood T cell repertoires in COVID-19. Profiling relied on immunoSEQ multiplex PCR, and the TCRdb table lists in-frame clones only, not all of them. Among approximately 97,000 clones listed, 78% were seen once. The specimen was peripheral blood. These receptors all stem from a man in his sixties with active or convalescent COVID-19.

The rearrangement links TRBV7-9 to TRBJ2-2, with 9 bases identical to TRBD1. Germline trimming cut 4 bases from V and 4 bases from J; bases unmatched to any gene: 4. The CDR3 spans 15 residues. Looked up from germline, CDR1 is SEHNR and CDR2 is FQNEAQ (reference sequence). DNA of the CDR3: TGTGCCAGCAGCTCCCTGGGACAGGGCACCGGGGAGCTGTTTTTT. As protein: CASSSLGQGTGELFF.

This chain links TRBV2 with TRBJ1-2, with D maybe TRBD1 (5 bases). V dropped 11 bases and J dropped 14 bases, with 24 bases sitting between them. The V gene's germline CDR1 is SNHLY and CDR2 FYNNEI. The CDR3 runs 12 residues. The chain's CDR3 is CASGPRRQHGTF. The CDR3, as DNA: TGTGCCTCCGGCCCCCGTCGACAGCACGGAACCTTC.

The chain links TRBV4-3 to TRBJ1-2; 7 bases fit TRBD1. The germline V gene has CDR1 LGHNA and CDR2 YSLEER. This CDR3 is built from 15 residues. V dropped 3 bases and J dropped 2; count of bases not matched to a gene: 6. The CDR3 here is CASSQYGTANYGYTF. DNA for the CDR3: TGCGCCAGCAGCCAGTACGGGACAGCCAACTATGGCTACACCTTC.

V and J are TRBV19 and TRBJ1-6, with D possibly TRBD1 on 6 matching bases. With 4 bases removed from V and 3 bases from J, the gap between germline ends came to 13 bases. This CDR3 is 16 amino acids long. Per the germline V gene, CDR1 is LNHDA and CDR2 is SQIVND (reference sequence). CDR3 region: CASSTGTRFYNSPLHF. The CDR3 DNA is TGTGCCAGTAGTACCGGGACAAGATTCTATAATTCACCCCTCCACTTT. The full variable domain, with the rest looked up from reference TRBV19 and TRBJ1-6, is DGGITQSPKYLFRKEGQNVTLSCEQNLNHDAMYWYRQDPGQGLRLIYYSQIVNDFQKGDIAEGYSVSREKKESFPLTVTSAQKNPTAFYLCASSTGTRFYNSPLHFGNGTRLTVT.

The gene calls are TRBV7-9 and TRBJ2-2, with 8 nucleotides matching TRBD1. With 5 bases clipped from V and 0 bases from J, the junction kept 14 bases outside the gene matches. The germline gives CDR1 SEHNR, CDR2 FQNEAQ (reference sequence). The CDR3 loop spans 19 amino acids. CDR3 amino acids: CASSPPLVQGATNTGELFF. The CDR3 DNA follows: TGTGCCAGCAGCCCCCCCCTCGTTCAGGGGGCGACGAACACCGGGGAGCTGTTTTTT.

This clone was seen only once. The chain uses TRBV19 and TRBJ2-1, with D maybe TRBD2 (5 bases). Germline CDR1 reads LNHDA; CDR2 reads SQIVND (reference sequence). The CDR3 spans 19 residues. V shed 4 bases and J shed 0 bases, with 22 bases lying between them. CDR3 bases: TGTGCCAGTAGTACAGTCCTCCTTTGGCGGGCGAGCTCCTACAATGAGCAGTTCTTC. Translating it yields CASSTVLLWRASSYNEQFF. Full variable domain (remainder filled in from reference TRBV19 and TRBJ2-1): DGGITQSPKYLFRKEGQNVTLSCEQNLNHDAMYWYRQDPGQGLRLIYYSQIVNDFQKGDIAEGYSVSREKKESFPLTVTSAQKNPTAFYLCASSTVLLWRASSYNEQFFGPGTRLTVL.

The gene calls are TRBV2 and TRBJ1-1; the D is unclear. Germline V lookup: CDR1 SNHLY, CDR2 FYNNEI. This CDR3 has 11 amino acids. V dropped 9 bases and J dropped 1 base, with 6 bases sitting between them. The CDR3 loop is CASGRNTEAFF. Here the CDR3 DNA reads TGTGCCAGTGGGAGGAACACTGAAGCTTTCTTT.

This chain connects TRBV28 to TRBJ2-4, with a tentative D call TRBD1 (6 bases). The CDR3 has 15 amino acids. V lost 6 bases, J lost 6 bases, and 18 bases lay in between. Germline V gene data show CDR1 as MDHEN and CDR2 as SYDVKM. CDR3 amino acids: CASSIQGPVRNIQYF. The CDR3 DNA reads as TGTGCCAGCAGCATACAGGGTCCGGTCAGAAACATTCAGTACTTC.

The chain recombines TRBV14 with TRBJ2-3; TRBD2 agrees at 12 bases. The CDR3 has 16 amino acids. Germline CDR1 reads SGHDN; CDR2 reads FVKESK. With 4 bases clipped from V and 4 bases from J, the junction kept 6 bases outside the gene matches. CDR3 protein: CASSPPGLAGPDTQYF. DNA of the CDR3: TGTGCCAGCAGCCCGCCGGGACTAGCGGGCCCAGATACGCAGTATTTT.

The chain links TRBV6-5 to TRBJ2-7; D is unclear. The germline V and J ends were trimmed by 6 bases and 6 bases, with 18 bases remaining between them. Germline V gene sequence: CDR1 MNHEY, CDR2 SVGAGI. The CDR3 covers 14 residues. The CDR3 DNA reads as TGTGCCAGCAGGCCCGGGTCCACCGTCCGCGAGCAGTACTTC. Translating it yields CASRPGSTVREQYF.

The V gene is TRBV7-9, the J gene TRBJ2-1; D gene uncertain. V shed 5 bases and J shed 4 bases, with 12 bases lying between them. Germline CDR1 is SEHNR and CDR2 is FQNEAQ (reference sequence). This CDR3 is built from 14 residues. In DNA form, the CDR3 reads TGTGCCAGCAGCCCTGCCCCCGGGTACAATGAGCAGTTCTTC. Its translation is CASSPAPGYNEQFF.

This clone is a singleton in its sample. The chain combines TRBV5-1 with TRBJ1-2; D is undetermined. The germline V gene has CDR1 SGHRS and CDR2 YFSETQ. V was cut by 0 bases and J by 0 bases, with 12 bases left in between. The CDR3 runs to 16 residues. The DNA for the CDR3 is TGCGCCAGCAGCTTGGACCCCGCACTCTCTAACTATGGCTACACCTTC. It is translated as CASSLDPALSNYGYTF.

This clone was observed a handful of times. The chain carries TRBV7-2 and TRBJ2-1; 12 bases fit TRBD2. The trim removed 1 base at V and 1 base at J, leaving 2 bases unmatched. Germline values: CDR1 SGHTA, CDR2 FQGNSA. CDR3 length equals 17 residues. Here the CDR3 DNA reads TGTGCCAGCAGCTTAGGGACTAGCGGGAAATCCTACAATGAGCAGTTCTTC. It is translated as CASSLGTSGKSYNEQFF.

The rearrangement joins TRBV7-2 to TRBJ2-1; D possibly corresponds to TRBD2 (5 bases). The V and J ends lost 3 bases and 3 bases respectively, with 15 bases between them. Germline V gene sequence: CDR1 SGHTA, CDR2 FQGNSA. CDR3 size: 16 residues. This chain's CDR3 is CASSFSGRRYYNEQFF. The CDR3 coding sequence is TGTGCCAGCAGCTTTAGTGGGCGGAGGTACTACAATGAGCAGTTCTTC.

J is TRBJ2-1 and V is TRBV9; the match to TRBD1 covers 9 bases. V lost 1 base to trimming and J lost 8 bases; unmatched junction nucleotides: 10. Germline V gives CDR1 SGDLS, CDR2 YYNGEE. This CDR3 is built from 16 residues. The CDR3 sequence: CASSVRTGDQFDEQFF. As DNA, the CDR3 is TGTGCCAGCAGCGTACGGACAGGGGATCAGTTCGATGAGCAGTTCTTC.

The rearrangement joins TRBV24-1 to TRBJ2-1; possible D gene TRBD2, 7 bases. CDR1 and CDR2 (germline): KGHDR, SFDVKD. The CDR3 runs 17 residues. Trimming took 7 bases from V and 4 from J, leaving 22 bases between them. The CDR3 protein is CATSDPHRGGPYNEQFF. The CDR3 nucleotides read TGTGCCACCAGCGATCCCCATAGGGGGGGCCCATACAATGAGCAGTTCTTC.

The chain employs TRBV4-1 and TRBJ1-2; 7 positions match TRBD1. This CDR3 is 15 amino acids long. Germline CDR1 reads MGHRA; CDR2 reads YSYEKL. Unmatched junction bases numbered 6, after V lost 3 bases and J lost 2 bases. The CDR3 region has the DNA TGCGCCAGCAGCCAGCAAAAGGGACAGAACTATGGCTACACCTTC. Translating gives CASSQQKGQNYGYTF.

The chain combines TRBV5-4 with TRBJ2-1, with 10 bases lining up with TRBD2. There are 15 residues in the CDR3. Per the germline V gene, CDR1 is SGHNT and CDR2 is YYREEE (reference sequence). The J segment lost 7 bases and the V segment lost 4 bases, leaving 8 bases of the junction unmatched. The CDR3 bases are TGTGCCAGCAGCCGGCCCGGACTAGCGGAAAATGAGCAGTTCTTC. Amino acids: CASSRPGLAENEQFF.

The V gene is TRBV28, the J gene TRBJ2-1, with D possibly matching TRBD1 (5 bases). CDR1 is MDHEN, CDR2 SYDVKM, per germline. With 1 base removed from V and 0 bases from J, the gap between germline ends came to 10 bases. The CDR3 covers 16 residues. Written as DNA, the CDR3 is TGTGCCAGCAGTTTATATGGGGCCAACTCCTACAATGAGCAGTTCTTC. Residues: CASSLYGANSYNEQFF.

This clone was detected ten times or more. The chain carries TRBV11-2 and TRBJ2-3, with D possibly matching TRBD2 (6 bases). This CDR3 is built from 14 residues. V shed 3 bases and J shed 0 bases, with 7 bases lying between them. The germline gives CDR1 SGHAT, CDR2 FQNNGV. The CDR3 region is CASSLAGSTDTQYF. The CDR3 region has the DNA TGTGCCAGCAGCTTGGCGGGGAGCACAGATACGCAGTATTTT.

The V and J genes are TRBV19 and TRBJ1-1; no definite D call. There are 13 residues in the CDR3. The V end was cut by 5 bases, the J end by 4 bases, with 11 bases between. The germline V gene encodes CDR1 LNHDA and CDR2 SQIVND (reference sequence). CDR3 in DNA: TGTGCCAGTAGTTTCGGGGTGTCCACTGAAGCTTTCTTT. Translation: CASSFGVSTEAFF.

Only a few counts were recorded for this clone. This sequence joins TRBV20-1 and TRBJ2-5; no clear D gene. V gave up 3 bases and J gave up 1 base, with 9 bases separating them. CDR1 is DFQATT, CDR2 SNEGSKA, per germline (reference sequence). The CDR3 runs 13 residues. As DNA, the CDR3 is TGCAGTGCTAGTCGCCTACCCCAAGAGACCCAGTACTTC. Its protein product is CSASRLPQETQYF.